A single sample is the source of the 22 T cell receptor beta chains below, sequenced in a study of beta chain features in type 1 diabetes. Study-wide results and caveats: People with Type 1 diabetes carried modestly yet significantly shorter TCRB CDR3s in all four CD4+ subsets.

Expressed TCRB transcripts were sequenced because the entire RNA isolate underwent reverse transcription. Clones were read by immunoSEQ multiplex PCR, and TCRdb kept only the in-frame ones, dropping some. This repertoire shows 600,000 or so clones, roughly an eighth found once; its top ten account for nearly 0.04%. No antigen is known for these receptors. Sequencing input: naive CD4+ T cells from blood. The receptors derive from a man younger than 35 with type 1 diabetes.

The chain uses TRBV14 and TRBJ2-1, with no clear D. The V gene's germline CDR1 is SGHDN and CDR2 FVKESK. The CDR3 has 17 amino acids. Trimming took 2 bases from V and 2 from J, leaving 16 bases between them. The CDR3 spells CASSQRLTAVTYNEQFF. The CDR3 DNA reads as TGTGCCAGCAGCCAACGCCTCACGGCGGTTACCTACAATGAGCAGTTCTTC.

This clone has only a few counts. This sample includes further DNA sequences coding for the same CDR3. The CDR3 loop reads CASSLRGYGYTF. The CDR3 region has the DNA TGTGCCAGCAGCCTCAGGGGCTATGGCTACACCTTC. This chain connects TRBV28 to TRBJ1-2, with D maybe TRBD1 (6 bases). The CDR3 is made up of 12 amino acids. The V and J ends lost 6 bases and 4 bases respectively, with 9 bases between them. Germline CDR1 and CDR2: MDHEN and SYDVKM.

CDR3 amino acids: CASSVVNSPVSEAFF. As DNA, the CDR3 is TGTGCCAGCAGTGTGGTGAACAGCCCAGTATCTGAAGCTTTCTTT. J is TRBJ1-1 and V is TRBV25-1; D is unclear. V lost 4 bases to trimming and J lost 6 bases, with 18 bases between them. The CDR3 consists of 15 residues. CDR1 MGHDK and CDR2 SYGVNS come from the germline V gene.

This clone was seen only a few times. The rearrangement joins TRBV19 to TRBJ1-3; D might be TRBD1 (5 bases). Trimming left V 6 bases short and J 1 base short, with 10 bases between. Per germline, CDR1 LNHDA and CDR2 SQIVND (reference sequence). The CDR3 extends over 14 amino acids. The CDR3 DNA reads as TGTGCCAGTAGAGGGGCGGCATCTGGAAACACCATATATTTT. Protein: CASRGAASGNTIYF.

The chain couples TRBV9 to TRBJ2-2; TRBD2 aligns across 10 bases. Germline-derived CDR1 and CDR2 are SGDLS and YYNGEE. J lost 0 bases, V lost 2 bases, and 7 bases had no gene match. This CDR3 comprises 18 residues. CDR3 nucleotides: TGTGCCAGCAGCGTGCGAGCGGGAGGGCCTACGAACACCGGGGAGCTGTTTTTT. Amino acids: CASSVRAGGPTNTGELFF.

V gene TRBV6-5 combines with J gene TRBJ1-1; D is perhaps TRBD1 (6 bases). Trimming pared 3 bases from V and 1 base from J, leaving 12 bases between. This CDR3 comprises 15 residues. From germline, CDR1 is MNHEY and CDR2 SVGAGI. CDR3 sequence: CASSYGRGTNTEAFF. As DNA, the CDR3 is TGTGCCAGCAGTTATGGAAGGGGGACGAACACTGAAGCTTTCTTT.

This clone was observed a few times. V and J are TRBV13 and TRBJ1-6; D perhaps matches TRBD1 (6 bases). The CDR3 loop spans 15 amino acids. Trimming removed 4 bases from V and 0 bases from J, with 7 bases in between. CDR1 and CDR2 from the germline V gene are PRHDT and FYEKMQ (reference sequence). The CDR3 DNA follows: TGTGCCAGCAGCTCGGACAGCTCCTATAATTCACCCCTCCACTTT. This gives the protein CASSSDSSYNSPLHF.

The CDR3 DNA follows: TGTGCCAGCACCGAGGGGTCCCGGGAGACCCAGTACTTC. Protein: CASTEGSRETQYF. The rearrangement links TRBV2 to TRBJ2-5; D tentatively fits TRBD1 or TRBD2 (5 bases each). The V end lost 7 bases, the J end lost 5 bases, and 14 bases lay between the germline ends. This CDR3 region has 13 residues. Germline CDR1 is SNHLY and CDR2 is FYNNEI. Drawing the rest from reference TRBV2 and TRBJ2-5, the complete variable domain is EPEVTQTPSHQVTQMGQEVILRCVPISNHLYFYWYRQILGQKVEFLVSFYNNEISEKSEIFDDQFSVERPDGSNFTLKIRSTKLEDSAMYFCASTEGSRETQYFGPGTRLLVL.

This clone was recorded a few times. The CDR3 here is CASSNSSVGGSLGETQYF. The DNA for the CDR3 is TGTGCCAGCAGCAATTCTTCGGTAGGCGGGAGCTTAGGAGAGACCCAGTACTTC. The chain combines TRBV7-9 with TRBJ2-5; 7 bases match TRBD2. Germline CDR1 reads SEHNR; CDR2 reads FQNEAQ (reference sequence). Trimming at V came to 5 bases and at J to 4 bases, leaving 19 bases not matched to a gene. CDR3 length: 18 residues.

The rearrangement joins TRBV9 to TRBJ2-1; D unresolved. Deletions cut 0 bases from V and 9 bases from J, with 7 bases between. The CDR3 runs to 12 residues. Per the germline V gene, CDR1 is SGDLS and CDR2 is YYNGEE. CDR3 in DNA: TGTGCCAGCAGCGTAGAGCAGTTTGAGCAGTTCTTC. Its translation is CASSVEQFEQFF.

This clone showed up just a few times. J is TRBJ2-2 and V is TRBV2, with 11 bases identical to TRBD1. V trimming: 4 bases; J trimming: 6 bases; junction bases outside the gene matches: 1. The germline V gene encodes CDR1 SNHLY and CDR2 FYNNEI. The CDR3 has 14 residues. The CDR3, as DNA: TGTGCCAGCAGTGGGGACAGGGGGTCCGGGGAGCTGTTTTTT. It codes for CASSGDRGSGELFF.

This clone was detected only a few times. This sequence joins TRBV6-5 and TRBJ1-2; D is possibly TRBD1 (5 bases). The germline V and J ends were trimmed by 7 bases and 4 bases, with 19 bases remaining between them. The CDR3 runs to 15 residues. Germline CDR1 and CDR2: MNHEY and SVGAGI. The CDR3 nucleotides read TGTGCCAGCACCAACCCGGGACTGGGATTCTATGGCTACACCTTC. As protein: CASTNPGLGFYGYTF.

There are a few counts of this clone. The gene calls are TRBV4-3 and TRBJ2-6; no clear D. The germline CDR1 and CDR2 sequences are LGHNA and YSLEER. V shed 0 bases and J shed 0 bases, with 9 bases lying between them. The CDR3 is 17 residues long. The chain's CDR3 is CASSQERHPSGANVLTF. DNA of the CDR3: TGCGCCAGCAGCCAAGAACGACACCCCTCTGGGGCCAACGTCCTGACTTTC.

This chain joins TRBV30 and TRBJ1-5; a possible D gene is TRBD1 (6 bases). Trimming pared 3 bases from V and 5 bases from J, leaving 11 bases between. The length of the CDR3 is 13 residues. Germline V CDR1 and CDR2: GTSNPN, SVGIG (reference sequence). Here the CDR3 reads CAWSRGGDQPQHF. The CDR3 DNA reads as TGTGCCTGGAGCAGAGGGGGTGATCAGCCCCAGCATTTT.

In this sample, this clone turned up a few times. V gene TRBV4-2 combines with J gene TRBJ2-5; 7 bases match TRBD2. Trimming took 6 bases from V and 3 from J; bases not matched to a gene: 7. Germline CDR1 LGHNA, CDR2 YNFKEQ. This CDR3 spans 14 amino acids. As DNA, the CDR3 is TGTGCCAGCAGGGCCAGCGGGGTCGAAGAGACCCAGTACTTC. Encoded protein: CASRASGVEETQYF.

The rearrangement links TRBV28 to TRBJ2-5, with TRBD1 identical over 8 bases. The CDR3 contains 15 residues. Germline CDR1 is MDHEN and CDR2 is SYDVKM. The J segment lost 4 bases and the V segment lost 5 bases, leaving 9 bases of the junction unmatched. The CDR3 coding sequence is TGTGCCAGCAGTCCTTTAGGACAGGGTCCAGAGACCCAGTACTTC. Its translation: CASSPLGQGPETQYF.

The chain employs TRBV5-1 and TRBJ1-5; unclear D gene. The germline V gene encodes CDR1 SGHRS and CDR2 YFSETQ. V gave up 0 bases and J gave up 5 bases, with 15 bases separating them. The CDR3 has 16 residues. The CDR3 sequence is CASSLGVGRMDQPQHF. The DNA of the CDR3 is TGCGCCAGCAGCTTGGGTGTAGGGAGGATGGATCAGCCCCAGCATTTT.

This clone was recorded a few times. The chain carries TRBV2 and TRBJ1-1, with D perhaps TRBD1 (6 bases). Trimming pared 3 bases from V and 5 bases from J, leaving 13 bases between. The CDR3 covers 14 residues. CDR1 is SNHLY, CDR2 FYNNEI, per germline. For the CDR3, the DNA is TGTGCCAGCAGTGAGGTAGGGCAGGGGACTGAAGCTTTCTTT. Translated: CASSEVGQGTEAFF.

This chain links TRBV4-3 with TRBJ1-2, with D possibly TRBD1 on 6 matching bases. In germline, CDR1 is LGHNA, CDR2 YSLEER. The CDR3 consists of 13 residues. Trimming shortened V by 4 bases and J by 4 bases, and 10 bases separated the two germline ends. The CDR3 coding sequence is TGCGCCAGCAGCCCAGGGGATCTCTATGGCTACACCTTC. It encodes CASSPGDLYGYTF.

This clone appeared a few times. This chain uses TRBV10-3 with TRBJ2-3; a weak D match, TRBD1 (5 bases). Trimming removed 2 bases at V and 2 bases at J, with 11 bases between. The CDR3 is 15 amino acids. CDR1 ENHRY and CDR2 SYGVKD come from the germline V gene. CDR3 coding DNA: TGTGCCATCAGTGAGACACTACAGGCCACAGATACGCAGTATTTT. Translating gives CAISETLQATDTQYF.

The chain has TRBV7-9 and TRBJ2-1, with 11 positions matching TRBD1. The germline V gene has CDR1 SEHNR and CDR2 FQNEAQ (reference sequence). V gave up 5 bases and J gave up 6 bases; unmatched junction bases: 9. The CDR3 runs to 16 residues. CDR3 sequence: CASSAKGQGAFNEQFF. Here the CDR3 DNA reads TGTGCCAGCAGCGCAAAAGGACAGGGGGCGTTCAATGAGCAGTTCTTC.

This clone appeared a single time. The chain joins TRBV6-5 to TRBJ1-5, with D perhaps matching TRBD1 (6 bases). The V end was cut by 2 bases, the J end by 0 bases, with 8 bases between. Germline V gene lookup returns CDR1 MNHEY and CDR2 SVGAGI. The CDR3 length is 15 residues. The CDR3 is CASSYGGGSNQPQHF. In nucleotides, the CDR3 is TGTGCCAGCAGTTACGGAGGGGGTAGCAATCAGCCCCAGCATTTT.